Each of the 30 T cell receptor beta chains below was sequenced from the same sample in a study of CD8+CD57+ T cells in acquired aplastic anemia. The study profiled TCR beta VDJ and CDR3 using genomic DNA as template. MiXCR, run by TCRdb on the reads, gives a single entry per CDR3 protein. The repertoire holds about 120,000 distinct CDR3 sequences, with about 50% as singletons. It was patients with CD8+CD57+ cell expansion by flow cytometry who were chosen for sequencing. Sequencing input: sorted CD4+, CD8+, or CD8+CD57+ T cells (not recorded which) from PBMCs. These receptors were obtained from a human donor with aplastic anemia.

This clonotype was seen a few times. This chain links TRBV10-3 with TRBJ2-7, with 7 bases fitting TRBD1. The CDR3 is 16 amino acids. CDR1 is ENHRY, CDR2 SYGVKD, per germline. J gave up 0 bases and V 2 bases, and 7 bases lay outside the gene matches. The CDR3 region is CAISEPRGPDSYEQYF. CDR3 sequence (DNA): TGTGCCATCAGTGAGCCAAGGGGGCCTGACTCCTACGAGCAGTACTTC.

This clonotype was seen at least ten times. This sequence joins TRBV2 and TRBJ2-7; 8 bases align to TRBD1. V shed 3 bases, J shed 1 base, and the junction held 17 bases outside the gene matches. The CDR3 loop spans 19 amino acids. CDR1 and CDR2 from the germline V gene are SNHLY and FYNNEI. The DNA of the CDR3 is TGTGCCAGCAGTGAGTTGCCCGGGACAGGCGCAGACAGATCCTACGAGCAGTACTTC. Its translation is CASSELPGTGADRSYEQYF.

The CDR3 DNA is TGCGCCAGCAGCCAAGAAGCGAGACAGATAGGCTACACCTTC. It specifies CASSQEARQIGYTF. The chain employs TRBV4-1 and TRBJ1-2; a possible D gene is TRBD1 (5 bases). The length of the CDR3 is 14 residues. With 0 bases removed from V and 8 bases from J, the gap between germline ends came to 13 bases. Germline V gene sequence: CDR1 MGHRA, CDR2 YSYEKL.

DNA of the CDR3: TGTGCCAGCAGCACCGGACAGTACGAGCAGTACTTC. It encodes CASSTGQYEQYF. The chain carries TRBV7-9 and TRBJ2-7, with a tentative D call TRBD1 (6 bases). The CDR3 has 12 amino acids. Germline V CDR1 and CDR2: SEHNR, FQNEAQ (reference sequence). Trimming shortened V by 5 bases and J by 4 bases, and 9 bases separated the two germline ends.

The chain's CDR3 is CATSRPDGGTPLHF. Here the CDR3 DNA reads TGTGCCACCAGCAGACCAGACGGCGGAACACCCCTCCACTTT. The chain links TRBV15 to TRBJ1-6; D remains ambiguous. Germline CDR1 reads LNHNV; CDR2 reads YYDKDF (reference sequence). V was trimmed by 2 bases and J by 11 bases, leaving 13 bases between them. The CDR3 consists of 14 residues.

The chain employs TRBV7-9 and TRBJ1-6; possible D gene TRBD1, 6 bases. In germline, CDR1 is SEHNR, CDR2 FQNEAQ (reference sequence). The CDR3 is made up of 15 amino acids. The V and J ends lost 6 bases and 5 bases respectively, with 14 bases between them. CDR3 region: CASRNQGHNNSPLHF. The CDR3 DNA follows: TGTGCCAGCAGGAACCAGGGACATAATAATTCACCCCTCCACTTT.

The chain employs TRBV24-1 and TRBJ2-7; 11 nucleotides align to TRBD1. Germline assignment: CDR1 KGHDR and CDR2 SFDVKD. V trimming: 4 bases; J trimming: 1 base; junction bases outside the gene matches: 5. The CDR3 totals 16 residues. CDR3 amino acids: CATSDPRDRGSYEQYF. CDR3 in DNA: TGTGCCACCAGTGACCCTCGGGACAGGGGGTCCTACGAGCAGTACTTC.

This clonotype was seen only a few times. The genes are TRBV2 and TRBJ1-5; no firm D call. The germline V gene has CDR1 SNHLY and CDR2 FYNNEI. The V end lost 1 base, the J end lost 5 bases, and 6 bases lay between the germline ends. The CDR3 spans 13 residues. The CDR3 coding sequence is TGTGCCAGCAGTGAAGGGGAGGATCAGCCCCAGCATTTT. As protein: CASSEGEDQPQHF.

This clonotype was seen just once. This may arise from a read error, as a much more abundant clone is one base away. The rearrangement uses TRBV19 and TRBJ2-1; 8 bases are shared with TRBD2. The germline V gene encodes CDR1 LNHDA and CDR2 SQIVND (reference sequence). The CDR3 is 16 residues long. The CDR3 coding sequence is TGTGCCAGTAGTAAAAAAGCGGGAGTAATCTACAATGAGCGGTTCTTC. Protein product: CASSKKAGVIYNERFF.

The chain uses TRBV7-6 and TRBJ1-2; D is possibly TRBD1 (5 bases). Germline loops: CDR1 SGHVS, CDR2 FNYEAQ. Trimming shortened V by 6 bases and J by 4 bases, and 12 bases separated the two germline ends. CDR3 length equals 13 residues. The CDR3 loop is CASRGTGSYGYTF. In DNA form, the CDR3 reads TGTGCCAGCAGGGGAACAGGCTCCTATGGCTACACCTTC.

This clonotype came up a few times. The rearrangement links TRBV2 to TRBJ1-2; D unclear. In germline, CDR1 is SNHLY, CDR2 FYNNEI. The germline V and J ends were trimmed by 4 bases and 6 bases, with 18 bases remaining between them. This CDR3 has 15 residues. The CDR3 sequence is CASSAEAIGNHGYTF. The CDR3 coding sequence is TGTGCCAGCAGTGCCGAGGCCATAGGAAATCATGGCTACACCTTC.

The chain carries TRBV9 and TRBJ1-1; D not resolved. V shed 4 bases and J shed 2 bases, with 15 bases lying between them. The CDR3 has 15 residues. Germline V gene lookup returns CDR1 SGDLS and CDR2 YYNGEE. CDR3 in amino acids: CASSQDGGSNTEAFF. The CDR3 DNA reads as TGTGCCAGCAGCCAAGATGGAGGGTCCAACACTGAAGCTTTCTTT.

The chain uses TRBV6-5 and TRBJ2-3; D may be TRBD1 (5 bases). The germline CDR1 and CDR2 sequences are MNHEY and SVGAGI. The CDR3 is made up of 16 amino acids. Trimming cost V 0 bases and J 6 bases, with 16 bases left between them. CDR3 DNA sequence: TGTGCCAGCAGTTACTCCTTCGTTGGGGCATTGGATACGCAGTATTTT. Translated: CASSYSFVGALDTQYF.

The chain has TRBV20-1 and TRBJ2-1; D unresolved. V was clipped by 6 bases and J by 1 base, with 7 bases between them. The length of the CDR3 is 12 residues. Germline V gene data show CDR1 as DFQATT and CDR2 as SNEGSKA (reference sequence). This chain's CDR3 is CSAAESYNEQFF. CDR3 nucleotides: TGCAGTGCGGCCGAATCCTACAATGAGCAGTTCTTC.

The chain joins TRBV9 to TRBJ1-2; D gene ambiguous. The length of the CDR3 is 11 residues. Looked up from germline, CDR1 is SGDLS and CDR2 is YYNGEE. Trimming shortened V by 3 bases and J by 2 bases, and 2 bases separated the two germline ends. The CDR3 spells CASSANYGYTF. In DNA, the CDR3 is TGTGCCAGCAGCGCGAACTATGGCTACACCTTC.

V usage is TRBV10-3 and J usage is TRBJ2-1, with 14 positions matching TRBD2. The CDR3 is made up of 17 amino acids. Germline V CDR1 and CDR2: ENHRY, SYGVKD. V shed 1 base, J shed 3 bases, and the junction held 2 bases outside the gene matches. The CDR3 reads CAISELGTSGSYNEQFF. CDR3 bases: TGTGCCATCAGTGAGTTAGGGACTAGCGGGAGCTACAATGAGCAGTTCTTC.

The chain uses TRBV19 and TRBJ2-5, with TRBD2 as a possible D gene (6 bases). The CDR3 is 14 amino acids. The V end was cut by 7 bases, the J end by 2 bases, with 14 bases between. Germline V gene sequence: CDR1 LNHDA, CDR2 SQIVND (reference sequence). The DNA of the CDR3 is TGTGCCAGTAATGCGGGACGTACGCAAGAGACCCAGTACTTC. Translation gives CASNAGRTQETQYF.

This clonotype has a count of ten or more. The rearrangement links TRBV19 to TRBJ2-1; D gene unclear. The CDR3 has 14 residues. The V end was cut by 3 bases, the J end by 8 bases, with 14 bases between. In germline, CDR1 is LNHDA, CDR2 SQIVND (reference sequence). CDR3 sequence: CASSINMERDEQFF. The CDR3 DNA reads as TGTGCCAGTAGTATTAATATGGAGAGAGATGAGCAGTTCTTC.

V and J are TRBV2 and TRBJ1-5; possibly TRBD1 for D (5 bases). The germline gives CDR1 SNHLY, CDR2 FYNNEI. Deletions cut 4 bases from V and 3 bases from J, with 13 bases between. The length of the CDR3 is 15 residues. The CDR3 is CASSGRDLPNQPQHF. The CDR3 nucleotides are TGTGCCAGCAGTGGCAGGGACCTCCCCAATCAGCCCCAGCATTTT.

This clonotype was found many times. The chain carries TRBV13 and TRBJ2-3; D gene unclear. V was clipped by 1 base and J by 6 bases, with 8 bases between them. The CDR3 consists of 13 residues. CDR1 is PRHDT and CDR2 is FYEKMQ in the germline V gene (reference sequence). The CDR3 here is CASSLDRADTQYF. CDR3 DNA: TGTGCCAGCAGCTTAGACCGAGCCGATACGCAGTATTTT. Together with reference TRBV13 and TRBJ2-3, the CDR3 gives the full variable domain: AAGVIQSPRHLIKEKRETATLKCYPIPRHDTVYWYQQGPGQDPQFLISFYEKMQSDKGSIPDRFSAQQFSDYHSELNMSSLELGDSALYFCASSLDRADTQYFGPGTRLTVL.

The chain employs TRBV9 and TRBJ1-2; D might be TRBD1 (6 bases). CDR1 is SGDLS and CDR2 is YYNGEE in the germline V gene. CDR3 length: 19 amino acids. Deletions cut 4 bases from V and 3 bases from J, with 28 bases between. The CDR3 sequence is CASSTARGGEGGPDYGYTF. The CDR3 DNA sequence: TGTGCCAGCAGCACCGCCAGAGGGGGGGAGGGGGGGCCGGACTATGGCTACACCTTC.

This chain joins TRBV27 and TRBJ2-5, with D possibly matching TRBD1 (6 bases). V was cut by 5 bases and J by 3 bases, with 10 bases left in between. From germline, CDR1 is MNHEY and CDR2 SMNVEV (reference sequence). CDR3 length: 13 residues. DNA for the CDR3: TGTGCCAGCAGTCCGGCAGGGGAAGAGACCCAGTACTTC. It encodes CASSPAGEETQYF.

V usage is TRBV11-3 and J usage is TRBJ1-2; unclear D gene. In germline, CDR1 is SGHNT, CDR2 YENEEA. There are 14 residues in the CDR3. V lost 4 bases and J lost 1, with 10 bases in between. The DNA for the CDR3 is TGTGCCAGCAGCTCCCGTGAGGATAACTATGGCTACACCTTC. Translated, it gives CASSSREDNYGYTF.

Remarks on this clonotype: The junction and the germline gene differ at one end; a read error may be behind it. This chain uses TRBV19 with TRBJ1-3, with a tentative D call TRBD1 (5 bases). Germline assignment: CDR1 LNHDA and CDR2 SQIVND (reference sequence). The length of the CDR3 is 13 residues. The CDR3 sequence: CASRARSGDTIYF. The CDR3 nucleotides are TGTGCCAGCAGGGCACGCTCTGGAGACACCATATATTTT.

Ten or more counts support this clonotype. The rearrangement links TRBV5-1 to TRBJ1-3; no firm D call. The CDR3 spans 15 residues. The germline gives CDR1 SGHRS, CDR2 YFSETQ. Trimming left V 3 bases short and J 0 bases short, with 10 bases between. CDR3 amino acids: CASSSSGSSGNTIYF. The DNA of the CDR3 is TGCGCCAGCAGCTCCTCGGGTAGCTCTGGAAACACCATATATTTT.

This clonotype was found a few times. It may be a read error: a sequence one base away is much more abundant. The chain combines TRBV27 with TRBJ2-7, with D hard to call. Germline CDR1 MNHEY, CDR2 SMNVEV (reference sequence). This CDR3 comprises 12 residues. CDR3 nucleotides: TGTGCCAGCAGCGGCAGCCCCTACGAGCGGTACTTC. Its protein product is CASSGSPYERYF.

On this clonotype: One end of the junction is discordant with germline, which a read error may explain. The J gene is TRBJ2-1, the V gene TRBV9; 8 positions agree with TRBD2. The CDR3 covers 20 residues. Per the germline V gene, CDR1 is SGDLS and CDR2 is YYNGEE. The CDR3 DNA reads as TGTGCCAGCAACGTAGATCAATGGGGAAGGGGACTAGGATCCTACAATGAGCAGTTCTTC. It yields the protein CASNVDQWGRGLGSYNEQFF.

By its share, this clonotype is medium-sized. This chain connects TRBV25-1 to TRBJ2-1, with D possibly being TRBD2 (6 bases). From germline, CDR1 is MGHDK and CDR2 SYGVNS. The CDR3 extends over 12 amino acids. The germline V and J ends were trimmed by 4 bases and 8 bases, with 9 bases remaining between them. CDR3 sequence: CASSAGGDEQFF. DNA of the CDR3: TGTGCCAGCAGTGCCGGCGGGGATGAGCAGTTCTTC.

The chain links TRBV6-1 to TRBJ2-2; TRBD2 agrees at 8 bases. Germline loops: CDR1 MNHNS, CDR2 SASEGT. The V segment lost 7 bases and the J segment 5 bases; nucleotides outside the gene matches: 6. The CDR3 runs to 14 residues. The CDR3 DNA reads as TGTGCCAGCACCTCGGGAGGGAAAACCGGGGAGCTGTTTTTT. It codes for CASTSGGKTGELFF.

Comments on this clonotype: A much larger clone lies a single base off, so this may be a read error. This chain links TRBV19 with TRBJ2-3; D tentatively reads TRBD1 or TRBD2 (5 bases each). V gave up 1 base and J gave up 6 bases, with 17 bases separating them. This CDR3 region has 16 residues. The germline gives CDR1 LNHDA, CDR2 SQIVND (reference sequence). The CDR3 protein is CASSIGGFGRKDTQYF. The CDR3 nucleotides read TGTGCCAGTAGTATAGGGGGGTTTGGGCGAAAGGATACGCAGTATTTT.